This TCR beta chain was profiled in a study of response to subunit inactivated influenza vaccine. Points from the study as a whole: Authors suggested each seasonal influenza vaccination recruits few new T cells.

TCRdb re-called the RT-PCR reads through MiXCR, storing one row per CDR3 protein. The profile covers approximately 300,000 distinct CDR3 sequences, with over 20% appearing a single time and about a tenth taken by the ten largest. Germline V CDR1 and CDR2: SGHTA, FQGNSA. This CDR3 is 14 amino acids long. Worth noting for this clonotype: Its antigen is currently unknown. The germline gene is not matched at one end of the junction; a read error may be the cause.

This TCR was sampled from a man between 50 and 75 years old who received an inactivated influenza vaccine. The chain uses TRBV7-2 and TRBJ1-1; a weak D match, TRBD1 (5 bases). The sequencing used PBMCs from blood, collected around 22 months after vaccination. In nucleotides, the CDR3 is TGTGCCAGCAGCACGGGACGTGAGAACGCTGAAGCTTTCTTT. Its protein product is CASSTGRENAEAFF.